This record looks at one T cell receptor (beta chain) sequence and its context. What it binds is not known. The data were produced by immunoSEQ multiplex PCR, yet TCRdb's version contains in-frame clones alone and is incomplete. The table shows 150,000 to 200,000 clones, with about 90% occurring only once. CDR3 length: 16 residues. Germline CDR1 is SGHDT and CDR2 is YYEEEE. The ends lost 0 bases at V and 1 base at J; junction bases unmatched: 3. The data belong to a study of T cell responses to AZD1222 COVID-19 vaccine. General observations from the study: Spike was spanned by vaccine-associated CD4 TCRs, with dominance at 160-218 and 743-854. Regions left unmutated in variants are reportedly the target of nearly half of spike-specific TCRs. Most donors were white British, females outnumbered males, and clonal diversity was possibly underestimated.

This chain connects TRBV5-6 to TRBJ2-7; 11 nucleotides align to TRBD2. The origin of this receptor is an adult in good health. Sequenced here: peripheral blood, sampled on day 0 of AZD1222 vaccination. The CDR3 sequence: CASSLDGTSGSYEQYF. The CDR3 region has the DNA TGTGCCAGCAGCTTGGATGGGACTAGCGGATCCTACGAGCAGTACTTC.